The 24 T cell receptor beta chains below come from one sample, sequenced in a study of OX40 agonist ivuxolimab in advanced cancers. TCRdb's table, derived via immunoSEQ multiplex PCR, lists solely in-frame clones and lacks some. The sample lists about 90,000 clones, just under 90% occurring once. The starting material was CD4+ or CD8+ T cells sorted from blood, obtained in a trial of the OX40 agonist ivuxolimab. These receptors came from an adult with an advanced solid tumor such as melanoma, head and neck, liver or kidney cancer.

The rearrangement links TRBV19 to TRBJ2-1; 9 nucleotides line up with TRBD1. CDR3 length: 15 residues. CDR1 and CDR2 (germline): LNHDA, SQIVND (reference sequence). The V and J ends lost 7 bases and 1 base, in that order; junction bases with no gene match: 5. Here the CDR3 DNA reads TGTGCCAGTAATTCCGGGACAGGGTCCTACAATGAGCAGTTCTTC. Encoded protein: CASNSGTGSYNEQFF.

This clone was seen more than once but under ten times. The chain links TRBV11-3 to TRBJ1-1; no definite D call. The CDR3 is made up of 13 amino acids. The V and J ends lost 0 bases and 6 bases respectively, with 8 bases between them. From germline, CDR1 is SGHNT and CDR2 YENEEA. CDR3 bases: TGTGCCAGCAGCTTAGAACTCGCTTCTGAAGCTTTCTTT. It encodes CASSLELASEAFF. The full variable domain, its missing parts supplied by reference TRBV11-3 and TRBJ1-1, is EAGVVQSPRYKIIEKKQPVAFWCNPISGHNTLYWYLQNLGQGPELLIRYENEEAVDDSQLPKDRFSAERLKGVDSTLKIQPAELGDSAVYLCASSLELASEAFFGQGTRLTVV.

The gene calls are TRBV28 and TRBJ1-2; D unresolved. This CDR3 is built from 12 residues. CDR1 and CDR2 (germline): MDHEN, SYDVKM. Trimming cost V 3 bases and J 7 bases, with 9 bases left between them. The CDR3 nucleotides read TGTGCCAGCAGTTTTCCCCTCTTTGGCTACACCTTC. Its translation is CASSFPLFGYTF.

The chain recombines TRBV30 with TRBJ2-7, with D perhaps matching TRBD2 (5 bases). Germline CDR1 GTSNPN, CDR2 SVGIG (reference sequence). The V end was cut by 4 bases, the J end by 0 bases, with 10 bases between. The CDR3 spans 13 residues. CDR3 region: CAWTEAVSYEQYF. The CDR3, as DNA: TGTGCCTGGACGGAGGCAGTCTCCTACGAGCAGTACTTC.

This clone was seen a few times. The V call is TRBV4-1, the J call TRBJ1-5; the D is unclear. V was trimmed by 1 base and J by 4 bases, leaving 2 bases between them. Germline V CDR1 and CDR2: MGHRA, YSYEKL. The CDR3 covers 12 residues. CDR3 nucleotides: TGCGCCAGCAGCCAAGTTAATCAGCCCCAGCATTTT. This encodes CASSQVNQPQHF.

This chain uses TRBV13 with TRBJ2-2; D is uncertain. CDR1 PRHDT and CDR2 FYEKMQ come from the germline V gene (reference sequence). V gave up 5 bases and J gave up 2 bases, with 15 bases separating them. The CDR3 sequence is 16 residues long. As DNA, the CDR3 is TGTGCCAGCAGCCTCGAGGTTGGGGAAAACACCGGGGAGCTGTTTTTT. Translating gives CASSLEVGENTGELFF.

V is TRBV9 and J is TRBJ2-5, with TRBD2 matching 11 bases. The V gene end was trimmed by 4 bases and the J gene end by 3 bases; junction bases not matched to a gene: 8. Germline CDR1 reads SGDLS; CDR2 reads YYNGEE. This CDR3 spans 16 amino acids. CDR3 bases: TGTGCCAGCAGCCCATTAGCGGGAGGGACTAAAGAGACCCAGTACTTC. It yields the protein CASSPLAGGTKETQYF.

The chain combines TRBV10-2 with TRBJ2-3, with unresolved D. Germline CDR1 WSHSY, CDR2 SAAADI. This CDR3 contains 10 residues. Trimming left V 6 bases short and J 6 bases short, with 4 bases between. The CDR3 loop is CASRRDTQYF. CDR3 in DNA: TGCGCCAGCAGGCGGGATACGCAGTATTTT.

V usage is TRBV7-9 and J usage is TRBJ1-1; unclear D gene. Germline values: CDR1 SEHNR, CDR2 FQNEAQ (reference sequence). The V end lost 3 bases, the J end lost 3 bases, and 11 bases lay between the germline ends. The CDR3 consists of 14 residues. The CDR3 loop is CASSFGQEDTEAFF. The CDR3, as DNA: TGTGCCAGCAGCTTTGGGCAGGAGGACACTGAAGCTTTCTTT. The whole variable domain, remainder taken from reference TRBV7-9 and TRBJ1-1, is DTGVSQNPRHKITKRGQNVTFRCDPISEHNRLYWYRQTLGQGPEFLTYFQNEAQLEKSRLLSDRFSAERPKGSFSTLEIQRTEQGDSAMYLCASSFGQEDTEAFFGQGTRLTVV.

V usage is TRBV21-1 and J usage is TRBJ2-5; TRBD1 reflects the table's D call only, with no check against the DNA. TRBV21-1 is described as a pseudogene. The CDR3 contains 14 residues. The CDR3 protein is CASSEPGQGDEQYF. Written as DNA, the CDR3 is TGTGCCAGCAGCGAGCCGGGACAGGGGGATGAGCAGTACTTC.

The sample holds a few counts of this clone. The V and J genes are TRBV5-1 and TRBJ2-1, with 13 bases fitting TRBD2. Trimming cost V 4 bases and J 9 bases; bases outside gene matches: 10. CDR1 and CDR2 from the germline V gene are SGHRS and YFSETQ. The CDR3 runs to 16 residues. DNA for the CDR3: TGCGCCAGCAGCCCCCTACTAGCGGGAGGGCCTGGTGAGCAGTTCTTC. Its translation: CASSPLLAGGPGEQFF.

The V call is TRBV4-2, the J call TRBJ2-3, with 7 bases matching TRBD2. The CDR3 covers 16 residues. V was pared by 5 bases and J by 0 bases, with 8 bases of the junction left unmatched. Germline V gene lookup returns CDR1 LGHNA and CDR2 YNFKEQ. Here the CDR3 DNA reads TGTGCCAGCAGCTCATACCTAGCGGCTAGCACAGATACGCAGTATTTT. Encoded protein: CASSSYLAASTDTQYF.

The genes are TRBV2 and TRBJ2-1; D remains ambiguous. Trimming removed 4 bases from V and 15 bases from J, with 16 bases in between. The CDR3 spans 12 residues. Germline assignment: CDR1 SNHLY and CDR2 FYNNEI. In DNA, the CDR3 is TGTGCCAGCAGTGTGAATGTGGGAACTACGTTCTTC. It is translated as CASSVNVGTTFF.

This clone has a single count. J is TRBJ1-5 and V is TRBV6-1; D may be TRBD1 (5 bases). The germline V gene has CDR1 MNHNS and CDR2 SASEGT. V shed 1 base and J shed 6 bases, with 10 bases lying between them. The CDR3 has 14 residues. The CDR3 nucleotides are TGTGCCAGCAGTGAAGATCTGGGGACTCAGCCCCAGCATTTT. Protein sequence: CASSEDLGTQPQHF.

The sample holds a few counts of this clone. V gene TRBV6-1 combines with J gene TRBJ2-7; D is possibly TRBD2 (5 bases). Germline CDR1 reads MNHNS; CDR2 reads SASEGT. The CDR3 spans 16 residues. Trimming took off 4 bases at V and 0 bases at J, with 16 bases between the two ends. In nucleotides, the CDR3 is TGTGCCAGCAGTGCACACGGCGCGGGTGGCTCCTACGAGCAGTACTTC. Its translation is CASSAHGAGGSYEQYF.

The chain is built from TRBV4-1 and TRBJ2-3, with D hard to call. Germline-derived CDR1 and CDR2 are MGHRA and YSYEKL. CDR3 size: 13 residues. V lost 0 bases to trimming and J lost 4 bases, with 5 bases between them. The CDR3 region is CASSQETADTQYF. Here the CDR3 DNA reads TGCGCCAGCAGCCAAGAAACGGCAGATACGCAGTATTTT.

The CDR3 sequence is CATSSDPGRVNEKLFF. The CDR3 DNA reads TGTGCCACCAGCAGCGATCCGGGGAGGGTCAATGAAAAACTGTTTTTT. The chain has TRBV15 and TRBJ1-4; D gene ambiguous. V lost 3 bases and J lost 5, with 16 bases in between. Germline CDR1 and CDR2: LNHNV and YYDKDF (reference sequence). This CDR3 comprises 16 residues.

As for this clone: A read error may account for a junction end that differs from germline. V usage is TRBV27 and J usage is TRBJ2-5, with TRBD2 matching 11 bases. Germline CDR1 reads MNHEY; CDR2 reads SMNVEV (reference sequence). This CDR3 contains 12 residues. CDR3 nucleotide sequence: TGTGCCAGCAGTCTCCTGGGACTAGCGGAACACTTC. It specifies CASSLLGLAEHF.

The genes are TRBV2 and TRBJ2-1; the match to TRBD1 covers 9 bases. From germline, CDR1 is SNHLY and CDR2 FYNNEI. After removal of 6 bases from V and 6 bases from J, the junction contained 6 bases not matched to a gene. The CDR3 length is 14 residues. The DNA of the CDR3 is TGTGCCAGCAGGGACAGGGGAGCGGGCAATGAGCAGTTCTTC. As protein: CASRDRGAGNEQFF. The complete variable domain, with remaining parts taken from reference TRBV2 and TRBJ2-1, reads EPEVTQTPSHQVTQMGQEVILRCVPISNHLYFYWYRQILGQKVEFLVSFYNNEISEKSEIFDDQFSVERPDGSNFTLKIRSTKLEDSAMYFCASRDRGAGNEQFFGPGTRLTVL.

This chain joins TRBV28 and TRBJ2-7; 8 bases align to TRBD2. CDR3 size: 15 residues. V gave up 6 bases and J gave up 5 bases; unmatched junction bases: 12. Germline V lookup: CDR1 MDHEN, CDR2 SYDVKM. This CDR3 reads CASRTPSGFSNEQYF. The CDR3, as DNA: TGTGCCAGCAGGACTCCTAGCGGGTTTAGCAACGAGCAGTACTTC.

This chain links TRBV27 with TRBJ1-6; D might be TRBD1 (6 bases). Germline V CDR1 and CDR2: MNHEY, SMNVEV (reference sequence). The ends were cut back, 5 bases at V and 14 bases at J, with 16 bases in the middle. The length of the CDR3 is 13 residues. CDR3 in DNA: TGTGCCAGCAGTCTGACGAACAGGGCGACCCTCCACTTT. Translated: CASSLTNRATLHF.

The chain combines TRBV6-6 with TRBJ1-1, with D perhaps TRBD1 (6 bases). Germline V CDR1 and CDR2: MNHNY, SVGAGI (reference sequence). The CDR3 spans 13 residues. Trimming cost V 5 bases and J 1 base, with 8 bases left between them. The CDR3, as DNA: TGTGCCAGCAGTAAGACAGGGAACACTGAAGCTTTCTTT. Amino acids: CASSKTGNTEAFF.

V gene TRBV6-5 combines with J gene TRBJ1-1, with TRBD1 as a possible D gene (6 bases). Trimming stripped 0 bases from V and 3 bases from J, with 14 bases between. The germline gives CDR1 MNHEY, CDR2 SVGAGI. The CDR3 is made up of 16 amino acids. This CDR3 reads CASSYSSWGADTEAFF. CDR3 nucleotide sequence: TGTGCCAGCAGTTACTCCTCTTGGGGGGCGGACACTGAAGCTTTCTTT.

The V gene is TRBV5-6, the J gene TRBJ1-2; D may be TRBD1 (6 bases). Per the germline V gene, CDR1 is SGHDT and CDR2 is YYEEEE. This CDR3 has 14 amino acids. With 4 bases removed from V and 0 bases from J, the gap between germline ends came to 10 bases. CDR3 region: CASSKGHPNYGYTF. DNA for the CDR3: TGTGCCAGCAGCAAGGGACATCCTAACTATGGCTACACCTTC. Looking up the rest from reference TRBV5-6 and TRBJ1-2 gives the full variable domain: DAGVTQSPTHLIKTRGQQVTLRCSPKSGHDTVSWYQQALGQGPQFIFQYYEEEERQRGNFPDRFSGHQFPNYSSELNVNALLLGDSALYLCASSKGHPNYGYTFGSGTRLTVV.